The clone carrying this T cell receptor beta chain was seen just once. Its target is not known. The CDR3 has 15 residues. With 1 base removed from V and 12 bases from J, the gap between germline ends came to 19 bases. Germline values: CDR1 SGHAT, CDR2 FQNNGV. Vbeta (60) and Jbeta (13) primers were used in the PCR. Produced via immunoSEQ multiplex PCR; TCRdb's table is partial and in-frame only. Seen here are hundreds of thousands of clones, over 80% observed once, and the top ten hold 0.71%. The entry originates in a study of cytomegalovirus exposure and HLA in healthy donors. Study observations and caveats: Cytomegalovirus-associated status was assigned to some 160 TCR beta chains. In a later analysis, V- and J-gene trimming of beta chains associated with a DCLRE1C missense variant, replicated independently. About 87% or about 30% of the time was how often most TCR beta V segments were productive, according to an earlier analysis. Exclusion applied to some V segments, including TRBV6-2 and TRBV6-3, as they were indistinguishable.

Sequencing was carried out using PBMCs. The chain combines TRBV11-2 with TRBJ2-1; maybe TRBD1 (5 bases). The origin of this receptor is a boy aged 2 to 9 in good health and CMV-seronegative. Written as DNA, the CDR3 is TGTGCCAGCAGCTTAGTCAGGGCATCAAGGGTAGGGCAGTTCTTC. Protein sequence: CASSLVRASRVGQFF.